This T cell receptor beta chain comes out of a study of blood T cell repertoires in COVID-19. Study as a whole: Samples of COVID-19 (acute and convalescent) were obtained from the United States, Italy and Spain.

The sample holds one count of this clone. Sequenced by immunoSEQ multiplex PCR; TCRdb stores in-frame clones only, minus some. This table has 200,000 or so clones, roughly 82% appearing once. The V and J ends lost 3 bases and 13 bases, in that order; junction bases with no gene match: 8. Per germline, CDR1 SGHVS and CDR2 FQNEAQ. The CDR3 covers 13 residues. The origin of this receptor is a woman aged 30 to 39 with acute or convalescent COVID-19. Sequencing input: peripheral blood. The rearrangement links TRBV7-8 to TRBJ1-4; TRBD1 matches at 7 bases. The CDR3 region is CASSFGQAGGLFF. CDR3 nucleotides: TGTGCCAGCAGCTTCGGACAGGCGGGGGGACTGTTTTTT.